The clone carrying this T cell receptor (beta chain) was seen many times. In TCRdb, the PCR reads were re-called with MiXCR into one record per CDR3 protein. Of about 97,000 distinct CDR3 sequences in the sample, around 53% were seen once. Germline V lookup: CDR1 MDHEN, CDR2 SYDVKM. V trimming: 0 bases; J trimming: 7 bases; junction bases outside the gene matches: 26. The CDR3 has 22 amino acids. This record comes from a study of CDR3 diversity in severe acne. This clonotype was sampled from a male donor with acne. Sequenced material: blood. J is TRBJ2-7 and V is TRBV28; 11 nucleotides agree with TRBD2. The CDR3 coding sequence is TGTGCCAGCAGTTTATGCCCCCTCACAGGGGGCGCGACGCTAGCGGGAGGCCGGGAGCAGTACTTC. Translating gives CASSLCPLTGGATLAGGREQYF.